This record covers a single TCR beta chain. Its antigen is unidentified. The conserved closing phenylalanine or tryptophan is absent in this CDR3, likely reflecting a read error. This specimen belongs to a study of early T cells in non-severe SARS-CoV-2 infection. Across the study: Alpha and beta chains were unpaired, from unsorted whole-blood bulk RNA. Study-wide points: VDJdb matching favored anti-spike CD8 responses, missing private and CD4 specificities.

Tagging with unique molecular identifiers was applied to individual cDNA molecules. TCRdb ran MiXCR on the 5' RACE reads and lists one entry per CDR3 protein. The table lists more than 45,000 distinct CDR3 sequences, 10% to 15% of them singletons. Per germline, CDR1 MNHEY and CDR2 SMNVEV (reference sequence). The CDR3 length is 17 residues. Germline trimming cut 5 bases from V and 6 bases from J; bases unmatched to any gene: 14. The chain is built from TRBV27 and TRBJ2-4; 9 positions agree with TRBD2. The clonotype was recovered from an adult who was a healthcare worker with PCR-confirmed SARS-CoV-2 infection or an uninfected control (not recorded which). Source material: whole blood. The CDR3, as DNA: TGTGCCAGCAGTCGCGGGGGAGCGGGGGGTTTTGGAAACATTCAGTACTAC. It translates to CASSRGGAGGFGNIQYY.